This T cell receptor (beta chain) emerged from a study of shared clonotypes between healthy human individuals. This CDR3 is built from 22 residues. V lost 3 bases, J lost 0 bases, and 33 bases lay in between. Germline V gives CDR1 MNHEY, CDR2 SMNVEV (reference sequence). Researchers divided each subset's genomic DNA evenly across several immunoSEQ plates. Clones were read by immunoSEQ multiplex PCR, and TCRdb kept only the in-frame ones, dropping some. The table has 2 million to 3 million clones, 90% to 95% seen once. This TCR was recovered from a man in his late teens or twenties in good health. Some clones in this sample may be carry-over from other donors' samples. The gene calls are TRBV27 and TRBJ2-7, with D hard to call. The specimen was naive CD4+ T cells from PBMCs. Specified subset: CD45RA+ positively selected. Here the CDR3 reads CASSFTPVGLGSHEASSYEQYF. CDR3 DNA: TGTGCCAGCAGTTTTACCCCCGTTGGGCTCGGATCCCACGAGGCGAGCTCCTACGAGCAGTACTTC.